The 10 T cell receptor beta chains below come from one sample, sequenced in a study of post-analysis software for immune sequencing data. Study outcomes and limitations: TRBV segments more frequent in patients than in controls numbered roughly 5 and included TRBV5-6, TRBV5-1 and TRBV20-1.

Libraries were made from TCR beta cDNA, and they carried unique molecular identifiers. TCRdb called the PCR reads again in MiXCR, with one record for every CDR3 protein. The sample includes about 560,000 distinct CDR3 sequences, roughly two fifths seen only once; the top ten take approximately 1.7%. For these TCRs, the target antigens are not known. The sequencing input was blood. The receptors stem from a girl aged 10 to 17 with multiple sclerosis.

This clonotype was seen only a few times. V and J are TRBV20-1 and TRBJ2-3; TRBD1 is a possible D gene (6 bases). Between the trimmed V and J ends, which lost 1 base and 2 bases, there was a span of 16 bases. There are 16 residues in the CDR3. Germline CDR1 and CDR2: DFQATT and SNEGSKA (reference sequence). The chain's CDR3 is CSARGARGQLTDTQYF. The CDR3 DNA follows: TGCAGTGCTAGAGGGGCGCGAGGACAGCTCACAGATACGCAGTATTTT.

The chain's CDR3 is CSVVPIPDKGYTF. As DNA, the CDR3 is TGCAGCGTTGTCCCGATCCCAGACAAGGGCTACACCTTC. The rearrangement uses TRBV29-1 and TRBJ1-2; no reliable D call. CDR1 and CDR2 from the germline V gene are SQVTM and ANQGSEA. Trimming left V 4 bases short and J 8 bases short, with 17 bases between. The CDR3 consists of 13 residues.

This clonotype occurred a few times. The chain carries TRBV20-1 and TRBJ2-3; D is undetermined. The length of the CDR3 is 16 residues. Trimming pared 1 base from V and 0 bases from J, leaving 14 bases between. Germline CDR1 is DFQATT and CDR2 is SNEGSKA (reference sequence). The CDR3 DNA follows: TGCAGTGCTAGAGGGGTAGGGAACGGTAGCACAGATACGCAGTATTTT. Its protein product is CSARGVGNGSTDTQYF.

The gene calls are TRBV2 and TRBJ2-3, with D tentatively TRBD1 (5 bases). CDR3 length: 15 amino acids. The germline V gene has CDR1 SNHLY and CDR2 FYNNEI. The V end lost 4 bases, the J end lost 1 base, and 12 bases lay between the germline ends. The CDR3 nucleotides are TGTGCCAGCAGTGTGGTGGGGCTGCGCACAGATACGCAGTATTTT. Protein product: CASSVVGLRTDTQYF. The full variable domain, completed using reference TRBV2 and TRBJ2-3, is EPEVTQTPSHQVTQMGQEVILRCVPISNHLYFYWYRQILGQKVEFLVSFYNNEISEKSEIFDDQFSVERPDGSNFTLKIRSTKLEDSAMYFCASSVVGLRTDTQYFGPGTRLTVL.

This chain uses TRBV12-3 or TRBV12-4 with TRBJ2-5; tentative D call: TRBD2 (6 bases). Trimming took 5 bases from V and 6 from J, leaving 16 bases between them. CDR3 length equals 14 residues. The CDR3 is CASSDQRRGKTQYF. The CDR3 DNA reads as TGTGCCAGCAGTGACCAGCGGAGGGGTAAGACCCAGTACTTC.

Worth noting for this clonotype: An end of the junction differs from the germline gene, which may be a read error. The rearrangement joins TRBV27 to TRBJ1-2; TRBD1 aligns across 10 bases. This CDR3 contains 16 residues. From germline, CDR1 is MNHEY and CDR2 SMNVEV (reference sequence). Here the CDR3 reads CASSPYGDRGSYGHTF. The CDR3, as DNA: TGTGCCAGCAGTCCTTACGGGGACAGGGGATCCTATGGCCACACCTTC.

This clonotype was seen a few times. The rearrangement joins TRBV15 to TRBJ2-7, with 7 bases identical to TRBD1. The germline V gene has CDR1 LNHNV and CDR2 YYDKDF (reference sequence). With 3 bases clipped from V and 5 bases from J, the junction kept 4 bases outside the gene matches. This CDR3 region has 13 residues. CDR3 nucleotides: TGTGCCACCAGCAGGGAGACAGGGAACGAGCAGTACTTC. Protein sequence: CATSRETGNEQYF.

The chain couples TRBV12-3 or TRBV12-4 to TRBJ1-5; 10 bases are shared with TRBD1. The V and J ends lost 5 bases and 7 bases, in that order; junction bases with no gene match: 8. The CDR3 consists of 15 residues. CDR3 sequence reads: CASSPSGTGAQPQHF. The CDR3 region has the DNA TGTGCCAGCAGTCCCTCCGGGACAGGGGCACAGCCCCAGCATTTT.

The genes are TRBV4-1 and TRBJ2-7; 9 nucleotides match TRBD2. The J segment lost 4 bases and the V segment lost 0 bases, leaving 7 bases of the junction unmatched. The length of the CDR3 is 16 residues. Germline loops: CDR1 MGHRA, CDR2 YSYEKL. The DNA of the CDR3 is TGCGCCAGCAGCCAAGAGGGGGTAGCGGGAGTGTACGAGCAGTACTTC. It encodes CASSQEGVAGVYEQYF.

The chain carries TRBV10-3 and TRBJ2-3; the match to TRBD1 covers 8 bases. Trimming took 10 bases from V and 3 from J; bases not matched to a gene: 6. This CDR3 is built from 13 residues. The germline gives CDR1 ENHRY, CDR2 SYGVKD. The CDR3 nucleotides read TGTGCCAACGGACAGGGTGGGACAGATACGCAGTATTTT. Amino acid sequence: CANGQGGTDTQYF.